Listed below are T cell receptor beta chains from one sample, sequenced in a study of a mutant IDH1 vaccine in newly diagnosed glioma. The repertoire was sequenced with immunoSEQ multiplex PCR; TCRdb's copy has only in-frame clones and lacks some. Among more than 25,000 clones listed, roughly 82% were seen once. No antigens are known for them. Sequenced here: PBMCs, sampled from a glioma patient whose treatment included an IDH1 peptide vaccine. All receptors derive from a man aged 50-60 years with glioma. Each CDR3 is given with its conserved first and last residue. D genes are given only for firm matches. The listing skips clone size in some rows; elsewhere it reads once, few, many or a size class.

TRBJ2-7 | . | TRBV6-6 | . | TGTGCCAGCAACAGGGAAGAGCAGTACTTC | CASNREEQYF
TRBJ2-7 | TRBD2 | TRBV10-3 | . | TGTGCCACTACTACCGGGACTAGGACGGGAGAGCAGTACTTC | CATTTGTRTGEQYF
TRBJ1-2 | . | TRBV15 | . | TGTGCCACCAGCATCAGGCCCGACTTAGGCTACACCTTC | CATSIRPDLGYTF
TRBJ2-7 | TRBD2 | TRBV14 | . | TGTGCCAGCAGCCTTGGCGGGAGGGCCTACGAGCAGTACTTC | CASSLGGRAYEQYF
TRBJ2-7 | . | TRBV19 | . | TGTGCCAGTAACCCTTCGGGGGTAGGACGGTACGAGCAGTACTTC | CASNPSGVGRYEQYF
TRBJ1-2 | TRBD1 | TRBV14 | . | TGTGCCAGCAGCCGACAGGGGGCGGAGGGCTACACCTTC | CASSRQGAEGYTF
TRBJ1-1 | TRBD1 | TRBV27 | . | TGTGCCAGCAAGGGGCTTGACAGGGACGCTGAAGCTTTCTTT | CASKGLDRDAEAFF
TRBJ2-1 | . | TRBV7-9 | . | TGTGCCAGCTCATCGGGATTATACAATGAGCAGTTCTTC | CASSSGLYNEQFF
TRBJ1-1 | . | TRBV7-9 | . | TGTGCCAGCAGCACAAGTGCAGGGACCACTGAAGCTTTCTTT | CASSTSAGTTEAFF
TRBJ1-6 | . | TRBV11-3 | . | TGTGCCAGCAGCTTAGCAGATTCACCCCTCCACTTT | CASSLADSPLHF
TRBJ1-2 | . | TRBV7-8 | . | TGTGCCAGCCGAGGACAGAACTATGGCTACACCTTC | CASRGQNYGYTF
TRBJ2-6 | . | TRBV19 | . | TGTGCGGGCTCTTCTGGGGCCAACGTCCTGACTTTC | CAGSSGANVLTF
TRBJ1-5 | . | TRBV4-1 | . | TGCGCCAGCAGCCAAGTCTACGCTCAGCCCCAGCATTTT | CASSQVYAQPQHF
TRBJ1-2 | . | TRBV2 | . | TGTGCCAGCAGCGGCACAGGGTACTATGGCTACACCTTC | CASSGTGYYGYTF
TRBJ2-2 | TRBD1 | TRBV7-2 | once | TGTGCCAGCAGCCAGACACAGGGGACATTGACCGGGGAGCTGTTTTTT | CASSQTQGTLTGELFF
TRBJ2-2 | TRBD1 | TRBV2 | . | TGTGCCAGCATAGATCTGGAGGACAGGGTGTTCGGGGAGCTGTTTTTT | CASIDLEDRVFGELFF
TRBJ1-1 | . | TRBV19 | . | TGTGCCAGTAGCCATTTGGTGAGGAGGAGGACGGAGCGCACTGAAGCTTTCTTT | CASSHLVRRRTERTEAFF
TRBJ2-3 | TRBD1 | TRBV14 | . | TGTGCCAGCAGCCAACAGGACAGGATCACAGCGCAGTATTTT | CASSQQDRITAQYF
TRBJ2-1 | . | TRBV4-1 | . | TGCGCCAGCAGCCATAACGGGGGTGAGCAGTTCTTC | CASSHNGGEQFF
TRBJ1-1 | . | TRBV7-8 | . | TGTGCCAGCAGCCGGGGGACGGGCAACACTGAAGCTTTCTTT | CASSRGTGNTEAFF
TRBJ1-2 | . | TRBV9 | . | TGTGCCAGCAGCCCGACGGGTCCTCACTATGGCTACACCTTC | CASSPTGPHYGYTF
TRBJ1-5 | . | TRBV7-6 | few | TGTGCCAGCAGCCTTATGAATCAGCCCCAGCATTTT | CASSLMNQPQHF
TRBJ1-4 | TRBD1 | TRBV6-1 | . | TGTGCCAGCAGTGAACTGGTGTTGGGACAGATGACCGAGAATGAAAAACTGTTTTTT | CASSELVLGQMTENEKLFF
TRBJ1-2 | . | TRBV6-1 | . | TGTGCCAGCACCCCTGGTGATGGCTACACCTTC | CASTPGDGYTF
TRBJ2-1 | TRBD2 | TRBV5-1 | once | TGCGCCAGCAGTAGTATAGCGGGAGGGCATGAGCAGTTCTTC | CASSSIAGGHEQFF
TRBJ1-2 | . | TRBV7-8 | once | TGTGCCAGCAGCAGGTCCACCGGGTTTAACTATGGCTACACCTTC | CASSRSTGFNYGYTF
TRBJ2-3 | TRBD2 | TRBV28 | . | TGTGCCAGCAGTTTCTTTGCGGGAGGAGGAGATACGCAGTATTTT | CASSFFAGGGDTQYF
TRBJ2-4 | TRBD1 | TRBV7-9 | once | TGTGCCAGCAGCTCGGGGGACAGGGGTCACATTCAGTACTTC | CASSSGDRGHIQYF
TRBJ2-5 | . | TRBV7-9 | . | TGTGCCAGCCGCCATTCAAGCGAGGAGACCCAGTACTTC | CASRHSSEETQYF
TRBJ1-6 | TRBD1 | TRBV2 | few | TGTGCCAGCAGTGCCGGGACAGAGAATTCACCCCTCCACTTT | CASSAGTENSPLHF
TRBJ2-2 | . | TRBV5-6 | . | TGTGCCAGCAGCTTGGTTGAGGGGGGGAACACCGGGGAGCTGTTTTTT | CASSLVEGGNTGELFF
TRBJ2-7 | . | TRBV5-1 | . | TGCGCCAGCAGCTTGGGGCCCCTGGGAGGCGAGCAGTACTTC | CASSLGPLGGEQYF
TRBJ2-5 | . | TRBV27 | . | TGTGCCAGCAGAGAGACAGGAGTAGAGACCCAGTACTTC | CASRETGVETQYF
TRBJ1-2 | TRBD1 | TRBV7-9 | . | TGTGCCAGCAGCAAGGGGGCCGACAGCTTCTATGGCTACACCTTC | CASSKGADSFYGYTF
TRBJ1-5 | TRBD1 | TRBV5-6 | . | TGTGCCAGCAGCTCCTTACAGGGGAATCAGCCCCAGCATTTT | CASSSLQGNQPQHF
TRBJ2-7 | TRBD1 | TRBV18 | . | TGTGCCAGCTCACCGCGAGGGGGACAGGGGTACGAGCAGTACTTC | CASSPRGGQGYEQYF
TRBJ1-2 | TRBD1 | TRBV5-1 | few | TGCGCCAGCAGCTTGGGGACAGGGAGAGACTATGGCTACACCTTC | CASSLGTGRDYGYTF
TRBJ1-1 | . | TRBV5-1 | . | TGCGCCAGCAGCTTGGCCGGAGGTTACACTGAAGCTTTCTTT | CASSLAGGYTEAFF
TRBJ2-7 | . | TRBV6-1 | . | TGTGCCAGCAGTGAACACGGCAGGGAGGACGAGCAGTACTTC | CASSEHGREDEQYF
TRBJ2-7 | . | TRBV5-6 | . | TGTGCCAGCAGCGTTGGGGAAACCTACGAGCAGTACTTC | CASSVGETYEQYF
TRBJ2-7 | . | TRBV7-2 | . | TGTGCCAGCAGCCAGGGAGTGACCGAGCAGTACTTC | CASSQGVTEQYF
TRBJ2-2 | TRBD2 | TRBV6-5 | . | TGTGCCAGCAGCGAGGGACTATCCACCGGGGAGCTGTTTTTT | CASSEGLSTGELFF
TRBJ1-1 | TRBD1 | TRBV28 | few | TGTGCCAGCAGTTTATTGGAGGGGGCGGGTTTTGCTGAAGCTTTCTTT | CASSLLEGAGFAEAFF
TRBJ2-5 | . | TRBV6-1 | . | TGTGCCAGCAGTGAAGACAGTCAAGAGACCCAGTACTTC | CASSEDSQETQYF
TRBJ2-1 | . | TRBV10-3 | once | TGTGCCATCAGGGAGGGGCCCCTGGCCAATGAGCAGTTCTTC | CAIREGPLANEQFF